This T cell receptor (beta chain) was found in a study of T-cell reconstitution after alpha-beta-depleted transplantation in children. The CDR3 spans 19 residues. Germline V CDR1 and CDR2: SGHRS, YFSETQ. The trim removed 4 bases at V and 5 bases at J, leaving 16 bases unmatched. This clonotype was seen only a few times. Unique molecular identifiers were used in preparing the TCRbeta library. TCRdb called the PCR reads again in MiXCR, with one record for every CDR3 protein. Of about 460,000 distinct CDR3 sequences listed, 9.5% to 15% were seen once; the top ten hold around 6.1%. This material consisted of PBMCs from the stem cell graft donor, taken from the stem cell graft. The V call is TRBV5-1, the J call TRBJ2-3; 13 bases map to TRBD2. This sequence originates from a human donor who donated a stem cell graft to a child with combined immunodeficiency. CDR3 loop: CASSLYTPDGLAGVDTQYF. DNA of the CDR3: TGCGCCAGCAGCCTCTATACTCCTGACGGACTAGCGGGAGTAGATACGCAGTATTTT. Full variable domain (rest looked up from reference TRBV5-1 and TRBJ2-3): KAGVTQTPRYLIKTRGQQVTLSCSPISGHRSVSWYQQTPGQGLQFLFEYFSETQRNKGNFPGRFSGRQFSNSRSEMNVSTLELGDSALYLCASSLYTPDGLAGVDTQYFGPGTRLTVL.